A selection of T cell receptor beta chains follows, all from one sample in a study of molecular identifiers for immune sequencing clone quantification. TCRdb passed the PCR reads through MiXCR, listing each CDR3 protein once. The sample lists 600,000 to 650,000 distinct CDR3 sequences; about 20% were seen once. Input material: naive CD8+ T cells from blood, with Jurkat cell RNA spiked in. The receptors originated from a human donor in good health. Some libraries in this study had Jurkat cell RNA spiked in. Each CDR3 is given with its conserved first and last residue. Each record gives: V gene, clone size, D gene, J gene, CDR3 DNA, CDR3 protein. D genes are given only for firm matches. Clone size is not always given. Where it is, it says once, few, many or a class for expanded clones.

V gene: TRBV4-1
clone size: many
D gene: TRBD2
J gene: TRBJ2-3
CDR3 DNA: TGCGCCAGCAGCCAAGTCGTTGCCCTAGCGGGGGGTGGTGGCACAGATACGCAGTATTTT
CDR3 protein: CASSQVVALAGGGGTDTQYF

V gene: TRBV11-2
clone size: -
D gene: -
J gene: TRBJ1-2
CDR3 DNA: TGTGCCAGCAGCTTAGGGACGGCGCGAGGCTACACCTTC
CDR3 protein: CASSLGTARGYTF

V gene: TRBV6-2/TRBV6-3
clone size: -
D gene: -
J gene: TRBJ1-2
CDR3 DNA: TGTGCCAGCAGAATGACAGATACTAACTATGGCTACACCTTC
CDR3 protein: CASRMTDTNYGYTF

V gene: TRBV4-3
clone size: many
D gene: TRBD1
J gene: TRBJ1-2
CDR3 DNA: TGCGCCAGCAGCCAAGATCTTTTACCGGGACAGGGTGTCTATGGCTACACCTTC
CDR3 protein: CASSQDLLPGQGVYGYTF

V gene: TRBV13
clone size: -
D gene: -
J gene: TRBJ2-5
CDR3 DNA: TGTGCCAGCAGCTTATATCAAGGGACCCAGTACTTC
CDR3 protein: CASSLYQGTQYF

V gene: TRBV5-4
clone size: many
D gene: -
J gene: TRBJ2-3
CDR3 DNA: TGTGCCAGCGGGGAAGGCACAGATACGCAGTATTTT
CDR3 protein: CASGEGTDTQYF

V gene: TRBV6-6
clone size: many
D gene: TRBD1
J gene: TRBJ1-3
CDR3 DNA: TGTGCCAGCAGTCCCTACGAACAGGGGGCCCCTGGAAACACCATATATTTT
CDR3 protein: CASSPYEQGAPGNTIYF

V gene: TRBV7-2
clone size: -
D gene: -
J gene: TRBJ2-1
CDR3 DNA: TGTACCAGCAGCATAAGAGGGTGGGGGGCCCCCGAGCAGTTCTTC
CDR3 protein: CTSSIRGWGAPEQFF

V gene: TRBV13
clone size: few
D gene: -
J gene: TRBJ1-2
CDR3 DNA: TGTGCCAGCAGCTTGCAACACTTGCCCGACTATGGCTACACCTTC
CDR3 protein: CASSLQHLPDYGYTF

V gene: TRBV20-1
clone size: -
D gene: -
J gene: TRBJ2-1
CDR3 DNA: TGCAGTGCTCCCCGGCGGGTGATCGACAATGAGCAGTCCTTC
CDR3 protein: CSAPRRVIDNEQSF

V gene: TRBV4-1
clone size: many
D gene: TRBD2
J gene: TRBJ2-2
CDR3 DNA: TGCGCCAGCAGCCTCATTGGGCAGCGGGGGACCGGGGAGCTGTTTTTT
CDR3 protein: CASSLIGQRGTGELFF

V gene: TRBV14
clone size: many
D gene: TRBD2
J gene: TRBJ2-2
CDR3 DNA: TGTGCCAGCAGCCAAGATTTAGCTAGCGGAGATTCTAACACCGGGGAGCTGTTTTTT
CDR3 protein: CASSQDLASGDSNTGELFF

V gene: TRBV6-6
clone size: -
D gene: -
J gene: TRBJ1-2
CDR3 DNA: TGTGCCAGCAGTTACTCGTACGGAGACTATGGCTACACCTTC
CDR3 protein: CASSYSYGDYGYTF

V gene: TRBV6-5
clone size: many
D gene: TRBD1
J gene: TRBJ2-2
CDR3 DNA: TGTGCCAGCAGTTACGGGACAGCTGTCGGGGAGCTGTTTTTT
CDR3 protein: CASSYGTAVGELFF

V gene: TRBV4-1
clone size: many
D gene: -
J gene: TRBJ1-2
CDR3 DNA: TGCGCCAGCAGCCAAGAAACAGGGATAGCTAACTATGGCTACACCTTC
CDR3 protein: CASSQETGIANYGYTF

V gene: TRBV28
clone size: many
D gene: -
J gene: TRBJ1-5
CDR3 DNA: TGTGCCAGCAGTTTGTACAGTGGCAATCAGCCCCAGCATTTT
CDR3 protein: CASSLYSGNQPQHF

V gene: TRBV5-4
clone size: many
D gene: -
J gene: TRBJ2-7
CDR3 DNA: TGTGCCAGCAGCTTGTACGAGGAGATGTCCTACGAGCAGTACTTC
CDR3 protein: CASSLYEEMSYEQYF

V gene: TRBV14
clone size: many
D gene: -
J gene: TRBJ1-2
CDR3 DNA: TGTGCCAGCAGCCTGACAGCGAACTATGGCTACACCTTC
CDR3 protein: CASSLTANYGYTF

V gene: TRBV29-1
clone size: many
D gene: -
J gene: TRBJ1-1
CDR3 DNA: TGCAGCGTTGTTGTTTTTGGGACTGAAGCTTTCTTT
CDR3 protein: CSVVVFGTEAFF

V gene: TRBV12-3/TRBV12-4
clone size: many
D gene: -
J gene: TRBJ2-2
CDR3 DNA: TGTGCCAGCAGGGGACTAGGGGGCCCTGCCGGGGAGCTGTTTTTT
CDR3 protein: CASRGLGGPAGELFF

V gene: TRBV18
clone size: many
D gene: -
J gene: TRBJ2-3
CDR3 DNA: TGTGCCAGCTCACCACTCAGCCCGGGACAAGGATACGATGGCACAGATACGCAGTATTTT
CDR3 protein: CASSPLSPGQGYDGTDTQYF

V gene: TRBV5-1
clone size: many
D gene: TRBD1
J gene: TRBJ2-2
CDR3 DNA: TGCGCCAGGCCCGGGACAGGGGAGGCCGGGGAGCTGTTTTTT
CDR3 protein: CARPGTGEAGELFF

V gene: TRBV7-7
clone size: -
D gene: TRBD1
J gene: TRBJ2-1
CDR3 DNA: TGTGCCAGCAGCGAGGGGGCCCCCTACAATGAGCAGTTCTTC
CDR3 protein: CASSEGAPYNEQFF

V gene: TRBV27
clone size: many
D gene: TRBD1
J gene: TRBJ1-5
CDR3 DNA: TGTGCCAGCAGTTCTACCGGGACAGATGCGCCCCAGCATTTT
CDR3 protein: CASSSTGTDAPQHF

V gene: TRBV7-9
clone size: many
D gene: -
J gene: TRBJ2-3
CDR3 DNA: TGTGCCAGCAGCTTAAGGGACTTCGCAGATACGCAGTATTTT
CDR3 protein: CASSLRDFADTQYF

V gene: TRBV5-1
clone size: many
D gene: -
J gene: TRBJ1-5
CDR3 DNA: TGCGCCAGCAGCTTGGAAGGTGGGACCCATCAGCCCCAGCATTTT
CDR3 protein: CASSLEGGTHQPQHF

V gene: TRBV19
clone size: many
D gene: -
J gene: TRBJ2-2
CDR3 DNA: TGTGCCAGTAGTATACCAACAGGGAGATCGAACACCGGGGAGCTGTTTTTT
CDR3 protein: CASSIPTGRSNTGELFF

V gene: TRBV5-1
clone size: few
D gene: -
J gene: TRBJ2-7
CDR3 DNA: TGCGCCAGCAGGGACACCAACTCCTACGAGCAGTACTTC
CDR3 protein: CASRDTNSYEQYF

V gene: TRBV20-1
clone size: -
D gene: TRBD2
J gene: TRBJ2-3
CDR3 DNA: TGCAGTGCTAGTTTGATGGGACTAGCGGGAACTAGCACAGGTACGCGGTATTTT
CDR3 protein: CSASLMGLAGTSTGTRYF

V gene: TRBV6-5
clone size: few
D gene: -
J gene: TRBJ2-5
CDR3 DNA: TGTGCCAGCAGCCCAGGTCGGGGGTTGCTGGGGACCCAGTACTTC
CDR3 protein: CASSPGRGLLGTQYF

V gene: TRBV4-3
clone size: -
D gene: TRBD1
J gene: TRBJ2-7
CDR3 DNA: TGCGCCAGCAGCCAAGAGCCGCCGGGACAGGGCTCCTACGAGCAGTACTTC
CDR3 protein: CASSQEPPGQGSYEQYF

V gene: TRBV5-6
clone size: -
D gene: -
J gene: TRBJ1-1
CDR3 DNA: TGTGCCGGCAGCCCCGAGAGGGGAGGCACTGAAGCTTTCTTT
CDR3 protein: CAGSPERGGTEAFF

V gene: TRBV30
clone size: -
D gene: -
J gene: TRBJ1-4
CDR3 DNA: TGTGCCTGGAGTGAATGGGGTAAACTGTTTTTT
CDR3 protein: CAWSEWGKLFF

V gene: TRBV6-2/TRBV6-3
clone size: -
D gene: -
J gene: TRBJ1-5
CDR3 DNA: TGTGCCGGCAGCACCCTCAGCGATAGCAATCAGCCCCAGCATTTT
CDR3 protein: CAGSTLSDSNQPQHF

V gene: TRBV29-1
clone size: many
D gene: -
J gene: TRBJ2-7
CDR3 DNA: TGCAGCGTTGAAGACGCCAGGGTGAGTGAGCAGTACTTC
CDR3 protein: CSVEDARVSEQYF

V gene: TRBV7-9
clone size: few
D gene: TRBD1
J gene: TRBJ2-1
CDR3 DNA: TGTGCCAGCAGCCCCGAGACAGGGATGAATGAGCAGTTCTTC
CDR3 protein: CASSPETGMNEQFF

V gene: TRBV10-3
clone size: many
D gene: -
J gene: TRBJ2-7
CDR3 DNA: TGTGCCATCAGTGACCCCGGACTGGTGGGGAGTGAGCAGTACTTC
CDR3 protein: CAISDPGLVGSEQYF

V gene: TRBV19
clone size: -
D gene: -
J gene: TRBJ1-1
CDR3 DNA: TGTGCCAGTAGTATAAGGGCGGACACTGAAGCTTTCTTT
CDR3 protein: CASSIRADTEAFF

V gene: TRBV28
clone size: many
D gene: TRBD1
J gene: TRBJ1-5
CDR3 DNA: TGTGCCAGCAGTTTCAGGGGGGTTCTCGGTCAGCCCCAGCATTTT
CDR3 protein: CASSFRGVLGQPQHF

V gene: TRBV28
clone size: many
D gene: TRBD2
J gene: TRBJ2-3
CDR3 DNA: TGTGCCAGCAGACTCGGACTAGCGGGATTTGCAGATACGCAGTATTTT
CDR3 protein: CASRLGLAGFADTQYF

V gene: TRBV2
clone size: many
D gene: -
J gene: TRBJ2-7
CDR3 DNA: TGTGCCAGCAGTGAAGCGCATAGCTACGAGCAGTACTTC
CDR3 protein: CASSEAHSYEQYF

V gene: TRBV25-1
clone size: few
D gene: -
J gene: TRBJ1-2
CDR3 DNA: TGTGCCAGCAGTGAAACAGGAACCTATGGCTACACCTTC
CDR3 protein: CASSETGTYGYTF

V gene: TRBV28
clone size: -
D gene: -
J gene: TRBJ2-7
CDR3 DNA: TGTGCCAGCAGTCCCTTGGGCAACTCCTACGAGCAGTACTTC
CDR3 protein: CASSPLGNSYEQYF

V gene: TRBV2
clone size: few
D gene: -
J gene: TRBJ2-1
CDR3 DNA: TGTGCCAGCAGTGATGATCGAGATCGGGATGAGCAGTTCTTC
CDR3 protein: CASSDDRDRDEQFF

V gene: TRBV24-1
clone size: many
D gene: -
J gene: TRBJ2-2
CDR3 DNA: TGTGCCACCACCGCGGCAGGGAACACCGGGGAGCTGTTTTTT
CDR3 protein: CATTAAGNTGELFF

V gene: TRBV12-3/TRBV12-4
clone size: -
D gene: -
J gene: TRBJ2-3
CDR3 DNA: TGTGCCAGCAGTTTAGCCGCTAGCACAGATATGCAGTATTTT
CDR3 protein: CASSLAASTDMQYF

V gene: TRBV3-1
clone size: few
D gene: TRBD1
J gene: TRBJ1-1
CDR3 DNA: TGTGCCAGCAGCCAAGTTAGGGGGCGACTGAACACTGAAGCTTTCTTT
CDR3 protein: CASSQVRGRLNTEAFF

V gene: TRBV6-5
clone size: -
D gene: TRBD2
J gene: TRBJ2-7
CDR3 DNA: TGTGCCAGCAGTTTTGGAGTAGCGGGGGCCTACGTGCAGTACTTC
CDR3 protein: CASSFGVAGAYVQYF

V gene: TRBV9
clone size: many
D gene: -
J gene: TRBJ2-5
CDR3 DNA: TGTGCCAGCAGCGTAGTAACCCGCCAAGAGACCCAGTACTTC
CDR3 protein: CASSVVTRQETQYF

V gene: TRBV9
clone size: many
D gene: TRBD1
J gene: TRBJ2-3
CDR3 DNA: TGTGCCAGCAGCGACGGGACAGCCGGCACAGATACGCAGTATTTT
CDR3 protein: CASSDGTAGTDTQYF

V gene: TRBV6-1
clone size: -
D gene: -
J gene: TRBJ2-1
CDR3 DNA: TGTGCCAGCAGTGATTATGGGGGGAATGAGCAGTTCTTC
CDR3 protein: CASSDYGGNEQFF

V gene: TRBV29-1
clone size: many
D gene: -
J gene: TRBJ2-1
CDR3 DNA: TGCAGCGTTGATTCAGGGACCTACAATGAGCAGTTCTTC
CDR3 protein: CSVDSGTYNEQFF